This entry features one T cell receptor beta chain sequence. cDNA serving as the sequencing template came from extracted, reverse transcribed RNA. The method was immunoSEQ multiplex PCR; TCRdb's version includes in-frame clones alone and lacks a portion of them. Among approximately 180,000 clones listed, 50% to 70% were seen once. The germline gives CDR1 SGHRS, CDR2 YFSETQ. This CDR3 has 15 amino acids. The V gene lost 5 bases and the J gene lost 1 base, with 14 bases spanning the gap. This sample is drawn from a study of CD8+ T cells in alopecia areata. Specified treatment: oral pan-JAK inhibitor, 5-10 mg twice daily.

The specimen comprised CD4+ T cells sorted from blood, sampled around week 50, from a patient treated with tofacitinib. The rearrangement joins TRBV5-1 to TRBJ2-3; D possibly corresponds to TRBD1 (5 bases). The TCR sequence derives from a human donor with alopecia areata. The DNA for the CDR3 is TGCGCCAGCAGGCAGGAAGGGGTCGGCACAGATACGCAGTATTTT. Its translation is CASRQEGVGTDTQYF. Complete variable domain (other parts from reference TRBV5-1 and TRBJ2-3): KAGVTQTPRYLIKTRGQQVTLSCSPISGHRSVSWYQQTPGQGLQFLFEYFSETQRNKGNFPGRFSGRQFSNSRSEMNVSTLELGDSALYLCASRQEGVGTDTQYFGPGTRLTVL.